Detailed here is one T cell receptor (beta chain). As yet, its antigen is unknown. This record belongs to a study of beta chain features in type 1 diabetes. About the study: The number of sorted cells examined across all samples was around 98 million.

General study findings and limits: Within each of all four CD4+ subsets, Type 1 diabetes patients had TCRB CDR3s that were moderately but significantly shorter.

Of the isolated RNA, all was reverse transcribed, and so the sequenced material was expressed TCRB transcripts. The method was immunoSEQ multiplex PCR; TCRdb's version includes in-frame clones alone and lacks a portion of them. The repertoire holds roughly 150,000 clones, with roughly 59% as singletons. Trimming took 5 bases from V and 5 from J, leaving 15 bases between them. The CDR3 totals 14 residues. The germline V gene encodes CDR1 MNHEY and CDR2 SMNVEV (reference sequence). The clonotype was recovered from a man aged 30-40 years with type 1 diabetes. The chain has TRBV27 and TRBJ2-5; possible D gene TRBD1, 6 bases. The sequenced sample was naive CD4+ T cells from blood. In nucleotides, the CDR3 is TGTGCCAGCAGTGGGACACTCCCGTCGGAGACCCAGTACTTC. This gives the protein CASSGTLPSETQYF.